Shown below are 28 T cell receptor beta chains from a single sample sequenced in a study of beta chain features in type 1 diabetes. Whole-study results and caveats: When Type 1 diabetes patients were examined, their TCRB CDR3s proved moderately but significantly shorter in all four CD4+ subsets.

All of the isolated RNA was reverse transcribed, so expressed TCRB transcripts were sequenced. Profiled with immunoSEQ multiplex PCR; TCRdb holds only in-frame clones, not every one. The sample holds more than 55,000 clones, around 56% seen once. The antigens of these receptors remain unknown. Sequencing input: Tregs from blood. Receptors were obtained from a woman aged 40 to 50 with type 1 diabetes.

The J gene is TRBJ2-7, the V gene TRBV4-3; 14 bases agree with TRBD2. The CDR3 extends over 16 amino acids. The trim removed 2 bases at V and 7 bases at J, leaving 7 bases unmatched. The germline CDR1 and CDR2 sequences are LGHNA and YSLEER. For the CDR3, the DNA is TGCGCCAGCAGCCAATCCGGGACTAGCGGGAGCTGGGAGCAGTACTTC. Amino acids: CASSQSGTSGSWEQYF.

V usage is TRBV6-5 and J usage is TRBJ2-1; 14 bases match TRBD2. Trimming took 7 bases from V and 7 from J; bases not matched to a gene: 6. CDR3 size: 15 residues. Looked up from germline, CDR1 is MNHEY and CDR2 is SVGAGI. CDR3 in amino acids: CASTGTSGSRNEQFF. The CDR3 nucleotides are TGTGCCAGCACCGGGACTAGCGGGAGTAGAAATGAGCAGTTCTTC.

The chain employs TRBV27 and TRBJ2-5; possibly TRBD1 for D (6 bases). The J call may be in error: the DNA end matches TRBJ2-7 better. CDR3 length equals 17 residues. CDR1 and CDR2 from the germline V gene are MNHEY and SMNVEV (reference sequence). CDR3 sequence reads: CASSSKNRAGSEYEQYF. CDR3 bases: TGTGCCAGCAGCTCCAAGAACAGGGCGGGCTCGGAATACGAGCAGTACTTC.

The chain combines TRBV19 with TRBJ1-1; 11 nucleotides agree with TRBD1. The CDR3 sequence is 17 residues long. Germline trimming cut 3 bases from V and 4 bases from J; bases unmatched to any gene: 10. CDR1 and CDR2 (germline): LNHDA, SQIVND (reference sequence). The CDR3 bases are TGTGCCAGTAGTATTGAGTGGACAGGGGGCGTCGTCACTGAAGCTTTCTTT. Its translation is CASSIEWTGGVVTEAFF.

The chain links TRBV7-2 to TRBJ2-1; TRBD2 matches 8 bases. The CDR3 totals 15 residues. Germline CDR1 is SGHTA and CDR2 is FQGNSA. J was trimmed by 0 bases and V by 6 bases; bases with no gene match: 4. For the CDR3, the DNA is TGTGCCAGCAGTCCTCGGGGGGGCTCCTACAATGAGCAGTTCTTC. This encodes CASSPRGGSYNEQFF.

This clone was counted between two and nine times. The chain links TRBV11-1 to TRBJ2-7; TRBD2 matches 13 bases. The CDR3 has 16 residues. Unmatched junction bases numbered 6, after V lost 3 bases and J lost 4 bases. From germline, CDR1 is SGHAT and CDR2 FQDESV (reference sequence). The CDR3 region has the DNA TGTGCCAGCAGCTTTGGGACTAGCGGGAACCTGTACGAGCAGTACTTC. Its translation is CASSFGTSGNLYEQYF.

The rearrangement joins TRBV9 to TRBJ2-7; 9 bases are shared with TRBD1. Germline-derived CDR1 and CDR2 are SGDLS and YYNGEE. V lost 4 bases to trimming and J lost 6 bases; unmatched junction nucleotides: 11. This CDR3 spans 15 amino acids. The CDR3 is CASSRIATGGAEQYF. CDR3 coding DNA: TGTGCCAGCAGCCGAATAGCTACAGGGGGCGCCGAGCAGTACTTC.

This chain's CDR3 is CASSRGTSGYNEQFF. CDR3 nucleotide sequence: TGCGCCAGCAGCCGAGGGACTAGCGGCTACAATGAGCAGTTCTTC. This rearrangement joins TRBV5-1 to TRBJ2-1, with TRBD2 matching over 11 bases. The CDR3 spans 15 residues. Unmatched junction bases numbered 3, after V lost 4 bases and J lost 3 bases. The germline CDR1 and CDR2 sequences are SGHRS and YFSETQ.

This clone has just one count. This chain links TRBV28 with TRBJ1-1; no clear D. V shed 10 bases and J shed 1 base, with 13 bases lying between them. Germline V gene lookup returns CDR1 MDHEN and CDR2 SYDVKM. This CDR3 is 13 amino acids long. CDR3 amino acids: CAITDGPNTEAFF. The CDR3 nucleotides read TGTGCCATCACAGATGGGCCGAACACTGAAGCTTTCTTT. The full variable domain, completed using reference TRBV28 and TRBJ1-1, is DVKVTQSSRYLVKRTGEKVFLECVQDMDHENMFWYRQDPGLGLRLIYFSYDVKMKEKGDIPEGYSVSREKKERFSLILESASTNQTSMYLCAITDGPNTEAFFGQGTRLTVV.

The chain is built from TRBV5-1 and TRBJ1-1, with 9 nucleotides matching TRBD1. The CDR3 contains 16 residues. Germline V CDR1 and CDR2: SGHRS, YFSETQ. V was clipped by 4 bases and J by 4 bases; unmatched bases: 11. CDR3 coding DNA: TGCGCCAGCAGCCGCGCTGCCGGACAGGGGAGCACTGAAGCTTTCTTT. It specifies CASSRAAGQGSTEAFF.

The chain joins TRBV15 to TRBJ2-6; the D gene is possibly TRBD1 (6 bases). The CDR3 loop spans 17 amino acids. V was clipped by 3 bases and J by 0 bases, with 12 bases between them. Germline V lookup: CDR1 LNHNV, CDR2 YYDKDF (reference sequence). CDR3 DNA sequence: TGTGCCACCAGCAGGGACAGCCTTATCTCTGGGGCCAACGTCCTGACTTTC. Protein product: CATSRDSLISGANVLTF. The entire variable domain, with the rest obtained from reference TRBV15 and TRBJ2-6, is as follows: DAMVIQNPRYQVTQFGKPVTLSCSQTLNHNVMYWYQQKSSQAPKLLFHYYDKDFNNEADTPDNFQSRRPNTSFCFLDIRSPGLGDTAMYLCATSRDSLISGANVLTFGAGSRLTVL.

The chain is built from TRBV28 and TRBJ1-1, with no clear D. The V gene's germline CDR1 is MDHEN and CDR2 SYDVKM. Between the trimmed V and J ends, which lost 2 bases and 6 bases, there was a span of 10 bases. The length of the CDR3 is 13 residues. The chain's CDR3 is CASSLPVEAEAFF. The CDR3 nucleotides read TGTGCCAGCAGTTTACCAGTAGAGGCTGAAGCTTTCTTT.

The chain recombines TRBV6-1 with TRBJ2-1; maybe TRBD2 (6 bases). The CDR3 spans 16 residues. Germline assignment: CDR1 MNHNS and CDR2 SASEGT. V lost 3 bases, J lost 3 bases, and 15 bases lay in between. The CDR3 loop reads CASSDLAGSVYNEQFF. The CDR3 DNA follows: TGTGCCAGCAGTGATCTTGCGGGATCGGTCTACAATGAGCAGTTCTTC.

There are a few counts of this clone. The chain links TRBV28 to TRBJ2-7, with 13 bases matching TRBD2. CDR1 is MDHEN and CDR2 is SYDVKM in the germline V gene. The V gene end was trimmed by 5 bases and the J gene end by 3 bases; junction bases not matched to a gene: 10. The CDR3 consists of 17 residues. The CDR3 nucleotides are TGTGCCAGCAGTACCCGAGGACTAGCGGGAGCCCTCTACGAGCAGTACTTC. Encoded protein: CASSTRGLAGALYEQYF.

V is TRBV13 and J is TRBJ1-1; unclear D gene. The CDR3 has 17 amino acids. Germline values: CDR1 PRHDT, CDR2 FYEKMQ (reference sequence). The V end was cut by 0 bases, the J end by 1 base, with 15 bases between. The CDR3 sequence: CASSLGGGVDTNTEAFF. The DNA of the CDR3 is TGTGCCAGCAGCTTAGGTGGCGGGGTTGACACGAACACTGAAGCTTTCTTT.

This clone was observed a single time. This chain links TRBV27 with TRBJ1-1; the match to TRBD1 covers 10 bases. Germline V gene sequence: CDR1 MNHEY, CDR2 SMNVEV (reference sequence). The V gene end was trimmed by 4 bases and the J gene end by 0 bases; junction bases not matched to a gene: 8. This CDR3 has 17 residues. The CDR3 spells CASSYSGQGYLNTEAFF. CDR3 DNA sequence: TGTGCCAGCAGTTATTCGGGACAGGGGTATCTGAACACTGAAGCTTTCTTT.

The chain carries TRBV18 and TRBJ1-1; perhaps TRBD1 as D (5 bases). The CDR3 has 18 residues. The V end lost 2 bases, the J end lost 0 bases, and 19 bases lay between the germline ends. In germline, CDR1 is KGHSH, CDR2 LQKENI. CDR3 DNA: TGTGCCAGCTCACCAAGAATAACGGGTGCAGGGTTGAACACTGAAGCTTTCTTT. This sequence encodes CASSPRITGAGLNTEAFF.

The rearrangement joins TRBV28 to TRBJ2-7; 9 positions match TRBD1. Trimming removed 10 bases from V and 3 bases from J; junction bases left unmatched: 4. Per the germline V gene, CDR1 is MDHEN and CDR2 is SYDVKM. The CDR3 extends over 12 amino acids. CDR3: CATGTGYYEQYF. Here the CDR3 DNA reads TGTGCCACCGGGACAGGGTACTACGAGCAGTACTTC.

This clone was observed a few times. V usage is TRBV19 and J usage is TRBJ1-3; D is possibly TRBD1 (6 bases). This CDR3 is 17 amino acids long. Germline CDR1 is LNHDA and CDR2 is SQIVND (reference sequence). V lost 4 bases and J 0 bases, leaving 16 bases between the germline ends. Written as DNA, the CDR3 is TGTGCCAGTAGTAACCGACAGGTTGCCGTCTCTGGAAACACCATATATTTT. Encoded protein: CASSNRQVAVSGNTIYF.

V is TRBV6-5 and J is TRBJ1-1; 7 nucleotides line up with TRBD1. The CDR3 is 13 residues long. CDR1 and CDR2 (germline): MNHEY, SVGAGI. Trimming removed 6 bases from V and 6 bases from J; junction bases left unmatched: 7. The CDR3 loop is CASSTSGGPEAFF. DNA for the CDR3: TGTGCCAGCAGCACTTCAGGGGGTCCTGAAGCTTTCTTT.

This clone was recorded a few times. The chain has TRBV18 and TRBJ1-1; TRBD1 is a possible D gene (5 bases). Trimming cost V 3 bases and J 4 bases, with 18 bases left between them. The CDR3 spans 16 residues. CDR1 KGHSH and CDR2 LQKENI come from the germline V gene. CDR3 residues: CASSPVDSPSTTEAFF. The CDR3 nucleotides are TGTGCCAGCTCACCGGTAGACAGCCCGTCGACCACTGAAGCTTTCTTT.

The chain carries TRBV5-1 and TRBJ2-7, with unresolved D. Germline values: CDR1 SGHRS, CDR2 YFSETQ. Trimming removed 0 bases from V and 7 bases from J, with 14 bases in between. The CDR3 is 14 amino acids. The CDR3 here is CASSLDTSGREQYF. The CDR3 nucleotides are TGCGCCAGCAGCTTGGACACGTCTGGGCGAGAGCAGTACTTC.

This clone appeared a few times. Here the CDR3 DNA reads TGCGCCAGCAGCTCCGGACTAGCGGGGGACACAGATACGCAGTATTTT. It is translated as CASSSGLAGDTDTQYF. The chain recombines TRBV5-1 with TRBJ2-3, with 13 bases identical to TRBD2. The trim removed 3 bases at V and 2 bases at J, leaving 3 bases unmatched. Germline V gene lookup returns CDR1 SGHRS and CDR2 YFSETQ. The CDR3 covers 16 residues.

The gene calls are TRBV7-9 and TRBJ2-3, with unresolved D. The CDR3 is 17 amino acids. Germline loops: CDR1 SEHNR, CDR2 FQNEAQ (reference sequence). Trimming left V 4 bases short and J 0 bases short, with 17 bases between. Here the CDR3 reads CASSSISRAVSTDTQYF. The CDR3 bases are TGTGCCAGCAGCTCTATTTCAAGAGCCGTCAGCACAGATACGCAGTATTTT.

The chain joins TRBV7-3 to TRBJ1-1; 10 positions match TRBD1. The junction had 8 bases not matched to a gene; V was cut back by 5 bases and J by 8 bases. This CDR3 is built from 14 residues. Looked up from germline, CDR1 is SGHTA and CDR2 is FQGTGA. This CDR3 reads CASSPSRDRGEAFF. The CDR3 nucleotides read TGTGCCAGCAGCCCGTCCCGGGACAGGGGAGAAGCTTTCTTT.

This chain joins TRBV7-9 and TRBJ1-1; D gene uncertain. The CDR3 covers 13 residues. V gave up 4 bases and J gave up 2 bases, with 8 bases separating them. CDR1 SEHNR and CDR2 FQNEAQ come from the germline V gene (reference sequence). Written as DNA, the CDR3 is TGTGCCAGCAGCTATACAGATAACACTGAAGCTTTCTTT. It translates to CASSYTDNTEAFF.

The chain carries TRBV4-3 and TRBJ2-7, with D possibly TRBD1 on 6 matching bases. The CDR3 length is 16 residues. Per germline, CDR1 LGHNA and CDR2 YSLEER. V was clipped by 0 bases and J by 2 bases, with 14 bases between them. The CDR3 spells CASSQDRQGQPYEQYF. The CDR3 DNA reads TGCGCCAGCAGCCAAGATCGTCAGGGGCAGCCCTACGAGCAGTACTTC.

This sequence joins TRBV29-1 and TRBJ2-3, with a tentative D call TRBD1 (5 bases). The length of the CDR3 is 11 residues. Germline lookup yields CDR1 SQVTM and CDR2 ANQGSEA. Trimming left V 5 bases short and J 6 bases short, with 9 bases between. CDR3 sequence: CSVHKGDTQYF. The CDR3 DNA is TGCAGCGTTCATAAGGGGGATACGCAGTATTTT.